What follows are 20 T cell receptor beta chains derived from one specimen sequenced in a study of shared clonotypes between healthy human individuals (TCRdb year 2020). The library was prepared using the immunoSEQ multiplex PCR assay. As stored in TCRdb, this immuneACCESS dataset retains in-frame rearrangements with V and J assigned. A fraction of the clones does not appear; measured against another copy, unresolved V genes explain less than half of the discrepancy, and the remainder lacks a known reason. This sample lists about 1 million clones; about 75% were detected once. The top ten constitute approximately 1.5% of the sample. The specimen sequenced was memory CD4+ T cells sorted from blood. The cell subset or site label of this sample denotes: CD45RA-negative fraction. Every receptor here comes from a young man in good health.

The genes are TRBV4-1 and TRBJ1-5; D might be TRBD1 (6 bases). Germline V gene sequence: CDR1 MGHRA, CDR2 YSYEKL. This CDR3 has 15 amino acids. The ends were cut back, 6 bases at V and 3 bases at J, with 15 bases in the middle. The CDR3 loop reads CASSATGALNQPQHF. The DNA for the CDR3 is TGCGCCAGCAGTGCGACAGGCGCCCTCAATCAGCCCCAGCATTTT.

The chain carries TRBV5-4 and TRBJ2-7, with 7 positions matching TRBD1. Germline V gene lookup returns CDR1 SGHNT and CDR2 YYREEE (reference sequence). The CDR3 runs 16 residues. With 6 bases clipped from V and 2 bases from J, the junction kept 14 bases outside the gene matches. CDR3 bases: TGTGCCAGCAACCCAGGGGGACAGAAAGGCACCTACGAGCAGTACTTC. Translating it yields CASNPGGQKGTYEQYF.

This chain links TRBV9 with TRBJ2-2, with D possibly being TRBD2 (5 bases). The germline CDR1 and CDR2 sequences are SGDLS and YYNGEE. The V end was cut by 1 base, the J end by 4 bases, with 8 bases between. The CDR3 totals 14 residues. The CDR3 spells CASSVSGVTGELFF. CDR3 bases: TGTGCCAGCAGCGTATCCGGGGTCACCGGGGAGCTGTTTTTT.

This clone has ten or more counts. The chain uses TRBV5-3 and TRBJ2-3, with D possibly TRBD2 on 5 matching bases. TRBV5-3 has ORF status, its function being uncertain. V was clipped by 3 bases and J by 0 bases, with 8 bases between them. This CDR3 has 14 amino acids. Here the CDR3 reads CARSSPGSTDTQYF. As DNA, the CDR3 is TGTGCCAGAAGCTCCCCGGGGAGCACAGATACGCAGTATTTT.

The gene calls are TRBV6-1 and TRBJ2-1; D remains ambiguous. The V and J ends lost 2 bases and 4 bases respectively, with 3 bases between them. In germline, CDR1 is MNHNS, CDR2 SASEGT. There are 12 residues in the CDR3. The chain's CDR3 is CASSENYNEQFF. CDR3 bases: TGTGCCAGCAGTGAAAATTACAATGAGCAGTTCTTC.

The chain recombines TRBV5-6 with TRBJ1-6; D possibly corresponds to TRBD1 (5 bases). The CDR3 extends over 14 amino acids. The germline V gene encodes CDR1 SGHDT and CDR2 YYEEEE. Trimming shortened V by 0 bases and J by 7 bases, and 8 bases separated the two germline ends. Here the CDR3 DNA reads TGTGCCAGCAGCTTGGACAGGTCGAATTCACCCCTCCACTTT. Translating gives CASSLDRSNSPLHF.

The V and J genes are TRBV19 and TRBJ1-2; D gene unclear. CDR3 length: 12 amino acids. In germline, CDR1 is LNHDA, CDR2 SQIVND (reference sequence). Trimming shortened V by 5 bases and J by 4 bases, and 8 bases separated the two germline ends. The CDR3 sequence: CASSPRTYGYTF. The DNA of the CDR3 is TGTGCCAGTAGTCCCAGGACCTATGGCTACACCTTC.

The chain's CDR3 is CASSLASGLNEQFF. CDR3 DNA: TGCGCCAGCAGCTTGGCTTCGGGTTTGAATGAGCAGTTCTTC. The chain joins TRBV5-1 to TRBJ2-1; D remains ambiguous. V dropped 0 bases and J dropped 7 bases, with 11 bases sitting between them. The CDR3 has 14 residues. From germline, CDR1 is SGHRS and CDR2 YFSETQ.

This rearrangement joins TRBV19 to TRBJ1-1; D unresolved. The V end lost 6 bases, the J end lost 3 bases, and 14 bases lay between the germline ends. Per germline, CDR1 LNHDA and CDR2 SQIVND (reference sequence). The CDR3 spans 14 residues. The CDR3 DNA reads TGTGCCAGTAGGACCCCCGCTAGCTACACTGAAGCTTTCTTT. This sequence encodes CASRTPASYTEAFF.

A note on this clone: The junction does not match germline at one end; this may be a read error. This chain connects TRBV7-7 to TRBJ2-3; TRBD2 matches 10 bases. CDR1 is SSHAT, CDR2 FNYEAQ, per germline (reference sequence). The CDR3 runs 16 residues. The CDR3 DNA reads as TGTGCTAGCAGCTTAGGGGGGGGACTAGCGACAGATACGCAGTATTTT. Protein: CASSLGGGLATDTQYF.

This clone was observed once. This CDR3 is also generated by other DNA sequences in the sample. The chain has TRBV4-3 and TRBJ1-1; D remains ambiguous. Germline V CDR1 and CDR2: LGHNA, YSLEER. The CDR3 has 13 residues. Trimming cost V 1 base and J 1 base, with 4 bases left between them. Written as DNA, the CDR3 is TGCGCCAGCAGCCAAGGGCCGAACACTGAAGCTTTCTTT. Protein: CASSQGPNTEAFF.

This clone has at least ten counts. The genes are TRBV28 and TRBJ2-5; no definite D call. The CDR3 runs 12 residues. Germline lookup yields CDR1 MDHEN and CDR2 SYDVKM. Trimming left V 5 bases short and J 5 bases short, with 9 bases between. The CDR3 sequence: CASSPVRETQYF. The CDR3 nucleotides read TGTGCCAGCAGTCCCGTTAGGGAGACCCAGTACTTC. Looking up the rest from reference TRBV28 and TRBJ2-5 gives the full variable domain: DVKVTQSSRYLVKRTGEKVFLECVQDMDHENMFWYRQDPGLGLRLIYFSYDVKMKEKGDIPEGYSVSREKKERFSLILESASTNQTSMYLCASSPVRETQYFGPGTRLLVL.

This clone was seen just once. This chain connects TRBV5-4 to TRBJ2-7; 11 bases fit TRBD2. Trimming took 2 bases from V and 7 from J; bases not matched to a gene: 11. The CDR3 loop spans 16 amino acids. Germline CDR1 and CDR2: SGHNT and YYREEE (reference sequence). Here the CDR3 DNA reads TGTGCCAGCAGCTTTCCCGGGGTAGCGGGAGGGAAAGAGCAGTACTTC. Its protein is CASSFPGVAGGKEQYF.

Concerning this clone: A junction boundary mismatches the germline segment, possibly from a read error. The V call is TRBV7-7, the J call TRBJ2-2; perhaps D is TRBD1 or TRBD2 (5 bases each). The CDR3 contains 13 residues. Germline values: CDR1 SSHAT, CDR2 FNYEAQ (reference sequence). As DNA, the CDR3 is TGTGCTAGCAGCTCGGGACACACCGGGGAGCTGTTTTTT. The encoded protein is CASSSGHTGELFF.

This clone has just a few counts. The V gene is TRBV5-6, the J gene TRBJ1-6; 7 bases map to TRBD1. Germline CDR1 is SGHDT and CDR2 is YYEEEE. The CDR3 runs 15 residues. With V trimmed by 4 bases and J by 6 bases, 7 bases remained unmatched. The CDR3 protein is CASSLGDSVNSPLHF. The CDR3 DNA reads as TGTGCCAGCAGCCTGGGGGACAGCGTTAATTCACCCCTCCACTTT.

The CDR3, as DNA: TGTGCCAGCAGTTTAGAGGGGACTATAAATGAGCAGTTCTTC. Translated: CASSLEGTINEQFF. The rearrangement uses TRBV27 and TRBJ2-1, with 7 nucleotides matching TRBD2. V shed 2 bases, J shed 7 bases, and the junction held 5 bases outside the gene matches. CDR1 and CDR2 (germline): MNHEY, SMNVEV (reference sequence). This CDR3 is 14 amino acids long.

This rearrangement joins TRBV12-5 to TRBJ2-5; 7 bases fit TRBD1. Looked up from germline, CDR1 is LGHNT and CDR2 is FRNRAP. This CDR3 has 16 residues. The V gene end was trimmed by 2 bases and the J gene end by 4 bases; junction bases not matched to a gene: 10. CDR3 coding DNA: TGTGCTAGTGGTTTGTCCGGGTGGTCAGGGGGAGAGACCCAGTACTTC. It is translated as CASGLSGWSGGETQYF.

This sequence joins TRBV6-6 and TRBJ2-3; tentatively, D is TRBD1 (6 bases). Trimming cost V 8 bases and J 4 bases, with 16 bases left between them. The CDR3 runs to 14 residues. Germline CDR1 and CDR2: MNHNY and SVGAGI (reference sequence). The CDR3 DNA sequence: TGTGCCAGCTTCGATCCCAGGGGCGCAGATACGCAGTATTTT. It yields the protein CASFDPRGADTQYF.

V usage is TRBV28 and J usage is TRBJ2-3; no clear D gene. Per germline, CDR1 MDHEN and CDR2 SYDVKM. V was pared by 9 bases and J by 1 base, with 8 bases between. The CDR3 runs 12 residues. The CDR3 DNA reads TGTGCCAGTTATGGGGGCACAGATACGCAGTATTTT. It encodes CASYGGTDTQYF.

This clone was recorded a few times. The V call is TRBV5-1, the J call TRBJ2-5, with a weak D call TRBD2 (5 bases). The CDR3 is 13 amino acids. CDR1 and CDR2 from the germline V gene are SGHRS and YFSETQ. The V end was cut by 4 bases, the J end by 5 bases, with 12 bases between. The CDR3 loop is CASSRKGGETQYF. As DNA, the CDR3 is TGCGCCAGCAGCCGCAAAGGCGGGGAGACCCAGTACTTC.